The next 2 T cell receptor beta chains were all read from a single sample in a study of cytomegalovirus exposure and HLA in healthy donors. Both 60 Vbeta primers and 13 Jbeta primers went into the PCR. Profiled with immunoSEQ multiplex PCR; TCRdb holds only in-frame clones, not every one. The sample has 150,000 to 200,000 clones. Sequenced input: PBMCs. These receptors originate from a boy aged 5-17 years in good health and CMV-seronegative.

On this clone: Sequence at one end of the junction differs from germline and may be a read error. The J gene is TRBJ2-7, the V gene TRBV30, with 9 positions matching TRBD1. The germline CDR1 and CDR2 sequences are GTSNPN and SVGIG (reference sequence). This CDR3 comprises 12 residues. As DNA, the CDR3 is TGTGCCTGGAGTATCTCTCCGGGACAGGGTGACTTC. It is translated as CAWSISPGQGDF.

This chain uses TRBV4-1 with TRBJ1-1; D call uncertain. V lost 3 bases to trimming and J lost 1 base, with 9 bases between them. The length of the CDR3 is 14 residues. In germline, CDR1 is MGHRA, CDR2 YSYEKL. CDR3 nucleotide sequence: TGCGCCAGCAGCCAGGCACCAGGGAACACTGAAGCTTTCTTT. Translating gives CASSQAPGNTEAFF.